The clone carrying this TCR beta chain was seen only a few times. This sample is part of a study of cytomegalovirus exposure and HLA in healthy donors. The CDR3 contains 13 residues. CDR1 and CDR2 (germline): SQVTM, ANQGSEA. Researchers ran the PCR with 60 Vbeta and 13 Jbeta primers. Profiling relied on immunoSEQ multiplex PCR, and the TCRdb table lists in-frame clones only, not all of them. The table shows 130,000 to 150,000 clones, with 73% occurring only once. Sequencing was done on a sample of PBMCs. The source is a human donor in good health. The rearrangement joins TRBV29-1 to TRBJ1-5; D not resolved. The CDR3 loop reads CTTSPVGNQPQHF. DNA for the CDR3: TGCACCACTAGCCCGGTGGGGAATCAGCCCCAGCATTTT.